This is a list of T cell receptor beta chains from one sample in a study of blood T cell repertoires in COVID-19. The repertoire was sequenced with immunoSEQ multiplex PCR; TCRdb's copy has only in-frame clones and lacks some. The table includes some 90,000 clones, 90% detected once. The specimen sequenced was peripheral blood. The receptors come from a woman aged 80 or older with active or convalescent COVID-19. Each CDR3 is given with its conserved first and last residue. The order of the fields is J gene, D gene, V gene, clone size, CDR3 protein, CDR3 DNA. A D gene is named only where the DNA matches it firmly. Only some rows state a clone size, as once, few, many or a class for expanded clones.

TRBJ1-2	NA	TRBV29-1	NA	CSVPTGSTGYGYTF	TGCAGCGTTCCAACGGGGTCGACAGGATATGGCTACACCTTC
TRBJ2-3	NA	TRBV19	NA	CASSIQSTMAGSSTDTQYF	TGTGCCAGTAGTATACAATCGACCATGGCGGGATCTAGCACAGATACGCAGTATTTT
TRBJ1-1	NA	TRBV3-1/TRBV3-2	NA	CASSQFQNTEAFF	TGTGCCAGCAGCCAGTTTCAGAACACTGAAGCTTTCTTT
TRBJ2-5	TRBD2	TRBV6-2/TRBV6-3	NA	CASSSPGLAALQYF	TGTGCCAGCAGTTCTCCGGGACTAGCGGCCCTTCAGTACTTC
TRBJ1-2	NA	TRBV29-1	once	CSVLGQLRDYGYTF	TGCAGCGTCCTAGGGCAGTTGCGGGACTATGGCTACACCTTC
TRBJ2-7	NA	TRBV7-2	NA	CASSLTSSRAEQYF	TGTGCCAGCAGCTTAACTAGTAGTCGTGCCGAGCAGTACTTC
TRBJ1-1	TRBD1	TRBV28	once	CASRTNSERQGALTFF	TGTGCCAGCAGGACAAATAGCGAGAGACAGGGGGCGTTGACTTTCTTT
TRBJ1-2	NA	TRBV5-1	once	CASSLVLQGGDGYTF	TGCGCCAGCAGCTTGGTGTTACAGGGTGGTGATGGCTACACCTTC
TRBJ1-4	NA	TRBV10-3	NA	CAISESREKLFF	TGTGCCATCAGTGAGTCGAGGGAAAAACTGTTTTTT
TRBJ1-1	TRBD1	TRBV28	NA	CASSPRTGVNTEAFF	TGTGCCAGCAGTCCCCGGACAGGGGTGAACACTGAAGCTTTCTTT
TRBJ2-7	TRBD1	TRBV10-2	NA	CASSAIIPGQGAREQYF	TGCGCCAGCAGTGCCATCATCCCGGGACAGGGGGCTCGCGAGCAGTACTTC
TRBJ1-2	TRBD1	TRBV6-5	NA	CASRQGSSGYTF	TGTGCCAGCCGACAGGGTAGTTCTGGCTACACCTTC
TRBJ2-7	NA	TRBV11-2	NA	CASKLQGSSNEQYF	TGTGCCAGCAAACTTCAGGGGAGTTCGAACGAGCAGTACTTC
TRBJ2-2	NA	TRBV10-2	NA	CASSSVLGVRYTGELFF	TGCGCCAGCAGTTCGGTCCTCGGTGTCAGGTACACCGGGGAGCTGTTTTTT
TRBJ1-5	NA	TRBV28	NA	CASSFLGDRAQPQHF	TGTGCCAGCAGTTTTCTAGGGGATCGCGCTCAGCCCCAGCATTTT
TRBJ2-4	NA	TRBV19	NA	CASGAGGVVAKNIQYF	TGTGCCAGTGGGGCAGGCGGGGTGGTAGCCAAAAACATTCAGTACTTC
TRBJ2-7	NA	TRBV7-2	NA	CASSSERPGQIHEQYF	TGTGCCAGCAGCTCAGAGAGGCCCGGACAGATCCACGAGCAGTACTTC
TRBJ2-1	TRBD2	TRBV27	NA	CASRLLRLAGGRTNNEQFF	TGTGCCAGCAGATTATTGAGGCTAGCGGGGGGCCGCACAAACAATGAGCAGTTCTTC
TRBJ1-1	NA	TRBV6-5	NA	CASSLTGTEAFF	TGTGCCAGCAGTCTAACGGGCACTGAAGCTTTCTTT
TRBJ2-3	TRBD2	TRBV5-1	NA	CASSLGLAGRYDTQYF	TGCGCCAGCAGCTTGGGACTAGCGGGACGCTACGATACGCAGTATTTT
TRBJ1-3	NA	TRBV7-2	NA	CASSLDTGGNTIYF	TGTGCCAGCAGCTTGGACACTGGCGGAAACACCATATATTTT
TRBJ2-1	TRBD2	TRBV27	NA	CASSVTSGRIYNEQFF	TGTGCCAGCTCGGTTACTAGCGGGAGGATATACAATGAGCAGTTCTTC
TRBJ1-4	NA	TRBV28	NA	CATRDTSTNEKLFF	TGTGCCACCAGGGACACCTCAACTAATGAAAAACTGTTTTTT
TRBJ2-6	NA	TRBV7-6	NA	CASSPRSAGANVLTF	TGTGCCAGCAGCCCTAGGTCGGCTGGGGCCAACGTCCTGACTTTC
TRBJ1-5	NA	TRBV2	NA	CASRAGQQGQPQHF	TGTGCCAGCAGGGCGGGGCAACAAGGGCAGCCCCAGCATTTT
TRBJ1-2	NA	TRBV5-8	NA	CASRVTGTYGYTF	TGTGCCAGCAGGGTCACAGGGACCTATGGCTACACCTTC
TRBJ2-5	NA	TRBV5-1	NA	CASSLKGGETQYF	TGCGCCAGCAGCTTGAAAGGGGGAGAGACCCAGTACTTC
TRBJ1-1	TRBD1	TRBV5-5	NA	CASSPRQGKGTEAFF	TGTGCCAGCAGCCCGCGACAGGGGAAAGGCACTGAAGCTTTCTTT
TRBJ1-3	NA	TRBV19	NA	CASSIRGPGNTIYF	TGTGCCAGTAGTATCAGAGGGCCTGGAAACACCATATATTTT
TRBJ2-4	NA	TRBV20-1	NA	CSASLRGRGLAKNIQYF	TGCAGTGCTAGTCTCAGGGGCAGGGGTCTAGCCAAAAACATTCAGTACTTC
TRBJ1-3	TRBD1	TRBV18	NA	CASSPGTQGANTIYF	TGTGCCAGCTCACCAGGGACGCAGGGGGCAAACACCATATATTTT
TRBJ2-7	NA	TRBV27	NA	CASSLSYEQYF	TGTGCCAGCAGTCTCTCCTACGAGCAGTACTTC
TRBJ2-3	TRBD2	TRBV5-4	NA	CASSSKRDKIDTQYF	TGTGCCAGCAGCTCCAAGCGGGATAAAATAGATACGCAGTATTTT
TRBJ1-1	NA	TRBV29-1	NA	CSVEVQEGTEAFF	TGCAGCGTTGAAGTCCAGGAAGGAACTGAAGCTTTCTTT
TRBJ2-7	NA	TRBV4-2	NA	CASSQAGYEQYF	TGTGCCAGCAGCCAAGCGGGGTACGAGCAGTACTTC
TRBJ2-1	TRBD2	TRBV9	NA	CASSVELAEGDEQFF	TGTGCCAGCAGCGTAGAACTAGCGGAGGGGGATGAGCAGTTCTTC
TRBJ2-1	TRBD2	TRBV28	NA	CASSVRLAGGGNEQFF	TGTGCCAGCAGTGTCCGACTAGCGGGAGGGGGGAATGAGCAGTTCTTC
TRBJ2-5	NA	TRBV7-9	NA	CASTPLSLETQYF	TGTGCCAGCACCCCCCTTAGCTTAGAGACCCAGTACTTC
TRBJ2-3	TRBD2	TRBV29-1	NA	CSVGRASGSQTDTQYF	TGCAGCGTCGGGAGGGCTAGCGGGAGTCAGACAGATACGCAGTATTTT
TRBJ1-5	TRBD1	TRBV18	NA	CASSRTGANQPQHF	TGTGCCAGCTCACGAACAGGGGCCAATCAGCCCCAGCATTTT
TRBJ1-4	TRBD1	TRBV19	NA	CASSILTGDEKLFF	TGTGCCAGTAGTATACTGACAGGGGATGAAAAACTGTTTTTT
TRBJ1-2	NA	TRBV18	NA	CATFMTAEDGYTF	TGTGCCACCTTCATGACCGCGGAGGATGGCTACACCTTC
TRBJ2-6	NA	TRBV15	NA	CATSGEHARPGANVLTF	TGTGCCACCAGCGGGGAGCACGCCCGGCCTGGGGCCAACGTCCTGACTTTC
TRBJ1-6	TRBD1	TRBV9	NA	CASSVGQGRSYNSPLHF	TGTGCCAGCAGCGTTGGACAGGGACGCTCCTATAATTCACCCCTCCACTTT
TRBJ1-1	NA	TRBV3-1/TRBV3-2	NA	CASSQGQATEAFF	TGTGCCAGCAGCCAGGGGCAGGCCACTGAAGCTTTCTTT